Listed below are T cell receptor beta chains from one sample, sequenced in a study of long-term antiretroviral therapy in people with HIV. Generated by immunoSEQ multiplex PCR, the TCRdb table keeps only in-frame clones and is missing some. The top ten hold 1% of the sample, which has approximately 28,000 clones, over 75% seen once. The sequencing used unsorted PBMCs, collected 2 years after starting antiretroviral therapy. All receptors derive from a man in his fifties with HIV. CDR3s include the opening cysteine and the closing phenylalanine or tryptophan. D genes are given only for firm matches. A row's size may be missing; if present it is once, few, many or a size class.

v_gene	d_gene	abundance	len	j_gene	CDR3aa	CDR3nt
TRBV19	TRBD2	-	15	TRBJ2-7	CASSSRRGNSYEQYF	TGTGCCAGTAGTAGTAGGCGGGGGAATTCCTACGAGCAGTACTTC
TRBV5-6	-	-	15	TRBJ2-7	CASSLGALNSYEQYF	TGTGCCAGCAGCTTGGGGGCTTTGAACTCCTACGAGCAGTACTTC
TRBV7-7	TRBD1	-	16	TRBJ2-5	CASSSGRGMYQETQYF	TGTGCTAGCAGCTCCGGCAGGGGGATGTACCAAGAGACCCAGTACTTC
TRBV10-2	-	-	15	TRBJ2-3	CASGRDGALTDTQYF	TGCGCCAGCGGGCGGGACGGAGCTCTCACAGATACGCAGTATTTT
TRBV28	-	-	13	TRBJ2-7	CASSLWQTYEQYF	TGTGCCAGCAGTTTATGGCAAACCTACGAGCAGTACTTC
TRBV27	-	-	16	TRBJ2-7	CASSLLAPGRVHEQYF	TGTGCCAGCAGTTTATTGGCCCCAGGGCGAGTCCACGAGCAGTACTTC
TRBV7-9	TRBD1	-	16	TRBJ1-3	CASSLVRDSGGNTIYF	TGTGCCAGCAGCTTAGTTCGGGACAGCGGAGGAAACACCATATATTTT
TRBV7-6	-	few	14	TRBJ2-5	CASSLAPRGETQYF	TGTGCCAGCAGCTTAGCACCCAGGGGAGAGACCCAGTACTTC
TRBV9	-	-	12	TRBJ1-1	CASSRRDTEAFF	TGTGCCAGCAGCCGCAGGGACACTGAAGCTTTCTTT
TRBV28	-	-	15	TRBJ1-4	CASSLAGSTNEKLFF	TGTGCCAGCAGTTTAGCGGGGTCGACTAATGAAAAACTGTTTTTT
TRBV9	TRBD1	once	15	TRBJ2-7	CASSEGTGRSYEQYF	TGTGCCAGCAGCGAGGGGACAGGCCGCTCCTACGAGCAGTACTTC
TRBV5-4	TRBD1	-	13	TRBJ1-1	CVSSARQGGGAFF	TGTGTCAGCAGCGCCCGACAGGGCGGAGGAGCTTTCTTT
TRBV6-5	-	few	13	TRBJ2-1	CASSYSGAGEQFF	TGTGCCAGCAGTTACTCGGGGGCAGGGGAGCAGTTCTTC
TRBV6-6	TRBD1	-	15	TRBJ2-5	CASSYSTGMWETQYF	TGTGCCAGCAGTTACTCGACAGGGATGTGGGAGACCCAGTACTTC
TRBV10-3	-	-	12	TRBJ2-7	CAIRTGGNEQYF	TGTGCCATCAGAACCGGGGGCAACGAGCAGTACTTC
TRBV11-3	-	-	15	TRBJ2-6	CASSFTNTGANVLTF	TGTGCCAGCAGCTTTACCAACACTGGGGCCAACGTCCTGACTTTC
TRBV10-3	-	-	17	TRBJ2-3	CAISESTTGGTDDTQYF	TGTGCCATCAGTGAGTCGACGACAGGCGGCACGGATGATACGCAGTATTTT
TRBV15	TRBD2	-	18	TRBJ2-1	CATSRDTLPGGKYNEQFF	TGTGCCACCAGCAGAGATACCCTTCCGGGAGGGAAATACAATGAGCAGTTCTTC
TRBV12-5	TRBD2	-	17	TRBJ2-1	CASGLVLAGGSYNEQFF	TGTGCTAGTGGTTTGGTGCTAGCGGGAGGTAGTTACAATGAGCAGTTCTTC
TRBV7-9	TRBD1	-	12	TRBJ2-1	CASSLETGGEFF	TGTGCCAGCAGCTTAGAGACAGGGGGTGAGTTCTTC
TRBV28	-	-	15	TRBJ2-7	CASSFVGIISYEQYF	TGTGCCAGCAGTTTTGTCGGGATTATCTCCTACGAGCAGTACTTC
TRBV28	TRBD1	-	15	TRBJ1-4	CASSPGTGGIEKLFF	TGTGCCAGCAGTCCCGGGACAGGGGGTATTGAAAAACTGTTTTTT
TRBV6-6	-	-	16	TRBJ2-5	CASSSGLAWEKETQYF	TGTGCCAGCAGTTCTGGGCTAGCATGGGAGAAAGAGACCCAGTACTTC
TRBV29-1	-	-	14	TRBJ1-1	CSATRGGVNTEAFF	TGCAGCGCTACCCGGGGGGGAGTGAACACTGAAGCTTTCTTT
TRBV2	-	-	12	TRBJ1-5	CASSEALQLQHF	TGTGCCAGCAGTGAAGCGCTTCAGCTCCAGCATTTT
TRBV19	TRBD1	-	15	TRBJ1-3	CASTVDRELGNTIYF	TGTGCCAGCACTGTCGACAGGGAACTTGGAAACACCATATATTTT
TRBV4-3	-	-	13	TRBJ1-1	CASSPYRGFEAFF	TGCGCCAGCAGCCCCTATAGAGGGTTTGAAGCTTTCTTT